The present T cell receptor beta chain was sequenced within a study of blood T cells in healthy people across ages. Alongside a J-beta primer mix, a sample-barcoded 5' primer served in a second PCR lasting about 7 to 11 cycles. A tag from a template-switch adaptor with 12 random nucleotides marked each cDNA molecule. TCRdb reprocessed the 5' RACE reads via MiXCR and lists one record per CDR3 protein. The profile shows about 1.4 million distinct CDR3 sequences, roughly 64% of them singletons. Drawn from each donor were 7.5 to 10 milliliters of peripheral blood. Trimming cost V 4 bases and J 5 bases; bases outside gene matches: 15. Germline CDR1 SEHNR, CDR2 FQNEAQ (reference sequence). The CDR3 is made up of 17 amino acids.

The sequencing input was blood. The source of this sequence is a man aged 18 to 30 in good health. The gene calls are TRBV7-9 and TRBJ2-3; TRBD2 aligns across 7 bases. The CDR3 loop is CASSSPERGLTGDTQYF. CDR3 nucleotide sequence: TGTGCCAGCAGCTCCCCCGAGCGGGGATTAACGGGAGATACGCAGTATTTT.